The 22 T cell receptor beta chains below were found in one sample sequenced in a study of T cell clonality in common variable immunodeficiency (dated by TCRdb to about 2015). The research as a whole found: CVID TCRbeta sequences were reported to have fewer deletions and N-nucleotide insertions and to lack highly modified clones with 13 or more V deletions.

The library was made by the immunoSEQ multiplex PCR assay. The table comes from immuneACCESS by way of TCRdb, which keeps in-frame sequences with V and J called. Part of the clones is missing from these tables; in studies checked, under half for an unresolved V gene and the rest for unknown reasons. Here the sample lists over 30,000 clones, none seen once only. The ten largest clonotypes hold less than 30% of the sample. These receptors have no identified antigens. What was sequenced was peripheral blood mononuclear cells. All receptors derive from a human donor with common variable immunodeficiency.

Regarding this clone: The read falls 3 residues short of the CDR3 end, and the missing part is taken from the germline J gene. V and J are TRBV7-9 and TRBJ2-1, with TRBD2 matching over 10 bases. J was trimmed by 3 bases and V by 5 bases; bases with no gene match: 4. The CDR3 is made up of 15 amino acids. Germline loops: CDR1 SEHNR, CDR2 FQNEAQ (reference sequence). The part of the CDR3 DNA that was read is TGTGCCAGCAGCCGGACTAGCGGCAACTACAATGAG. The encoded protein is CASSRTSGNYNE. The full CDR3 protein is CASSRTSGNYNEQFF.

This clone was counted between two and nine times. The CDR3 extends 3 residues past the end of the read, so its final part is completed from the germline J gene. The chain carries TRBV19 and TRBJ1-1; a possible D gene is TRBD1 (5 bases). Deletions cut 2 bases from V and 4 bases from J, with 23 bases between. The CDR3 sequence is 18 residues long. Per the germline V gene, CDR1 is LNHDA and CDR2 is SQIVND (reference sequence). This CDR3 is CASSIIGRQRRGRTEAFF. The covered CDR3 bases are TGTGCCAGTAGTATAATAGGCCGACAAAGAAGGGGTCGCACTGAA.

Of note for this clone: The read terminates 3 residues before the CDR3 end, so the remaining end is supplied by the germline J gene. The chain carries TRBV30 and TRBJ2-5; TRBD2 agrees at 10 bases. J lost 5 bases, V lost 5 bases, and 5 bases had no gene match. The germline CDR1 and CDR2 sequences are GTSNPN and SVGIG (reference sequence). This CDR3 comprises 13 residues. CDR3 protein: CAWGSGRIETQYF. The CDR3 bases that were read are TGTGCCTGGGGTAGCGGGAGGATCGAGACC.

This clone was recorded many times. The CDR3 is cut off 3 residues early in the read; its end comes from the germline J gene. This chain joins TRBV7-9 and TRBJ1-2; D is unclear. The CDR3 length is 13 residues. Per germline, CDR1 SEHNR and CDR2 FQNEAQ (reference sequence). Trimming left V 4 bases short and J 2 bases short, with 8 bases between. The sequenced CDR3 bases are TGTGCCAGCAGCTCGACTCTCAACTATGGC. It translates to CASSSTLNYG. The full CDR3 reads CASSSTLNYGYTF.

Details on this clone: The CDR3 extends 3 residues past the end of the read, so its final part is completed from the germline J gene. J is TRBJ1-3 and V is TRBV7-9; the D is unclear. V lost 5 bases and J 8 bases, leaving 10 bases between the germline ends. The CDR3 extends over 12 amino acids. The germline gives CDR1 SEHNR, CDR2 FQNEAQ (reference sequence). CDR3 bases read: TGTGCCAGCAGCCCTTCCTTTGACACC. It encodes CASSPSFDT. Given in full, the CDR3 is CASSPSFDTIYF.

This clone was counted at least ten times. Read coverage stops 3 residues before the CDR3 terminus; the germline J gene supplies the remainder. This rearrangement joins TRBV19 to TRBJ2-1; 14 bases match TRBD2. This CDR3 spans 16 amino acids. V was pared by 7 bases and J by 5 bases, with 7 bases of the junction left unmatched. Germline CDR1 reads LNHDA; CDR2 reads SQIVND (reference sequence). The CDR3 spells CASTPWTSGGNNEQFF. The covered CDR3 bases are TGTGCCAGTACCCCGTGGACTAGCGGGGGGAACAATGAG.

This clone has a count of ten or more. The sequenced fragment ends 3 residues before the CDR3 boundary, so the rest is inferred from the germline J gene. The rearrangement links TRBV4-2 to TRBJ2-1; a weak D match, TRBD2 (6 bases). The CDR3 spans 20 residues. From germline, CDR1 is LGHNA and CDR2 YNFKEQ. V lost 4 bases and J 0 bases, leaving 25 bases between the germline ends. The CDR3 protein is CASSLYSGGFGKSSYNEQFF. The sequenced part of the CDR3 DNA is TGTGCCAGCAGCCTATATAGCGGAGGCTTCGGCAAAAGCTCCTACAATGAG.

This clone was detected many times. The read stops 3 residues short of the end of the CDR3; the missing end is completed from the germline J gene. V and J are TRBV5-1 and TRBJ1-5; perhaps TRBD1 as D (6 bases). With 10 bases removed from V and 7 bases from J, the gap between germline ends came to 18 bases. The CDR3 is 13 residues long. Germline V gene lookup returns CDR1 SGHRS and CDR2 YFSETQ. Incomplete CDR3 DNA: TGCGCCTCAACCTTGGATGGGGGCCAGCCC. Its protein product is CASTLDGGQP. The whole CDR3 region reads CASTLDGGQPQHF. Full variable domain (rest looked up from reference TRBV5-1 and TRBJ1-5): KAGVTQTPRYLIKTRGQQVTLSCSPISGHRSVSWYQQTPGQGLQFLFEYFSETQRNKGNFPGRFSGRQFSNSRSEMNVSTLELGDSALYLCASTLDGGQPQHFGDGTRLSIL.

The part of the CDR3 DNA that was read is TGTGCCAGCTCGACAGGGGGGTCTGGAAACACC. Its protein is CASSTGGSGNT. The complete CDR3 reads CASSTGGSGNTIYF. This chain joins TRBV18 and TRBJ1-3; 9 bases are shared with TRBD1. Coverage ceases 3 residues before the CDR3 finishes, and the germline J gene fills in the end. V trimming: 6 bases; J trimming: 1 base; junction bases outside the gene matches: 1. Germline loops: CDR1 KGHSH, CDR2 LQKENI. The CDR3 has 14 residues.

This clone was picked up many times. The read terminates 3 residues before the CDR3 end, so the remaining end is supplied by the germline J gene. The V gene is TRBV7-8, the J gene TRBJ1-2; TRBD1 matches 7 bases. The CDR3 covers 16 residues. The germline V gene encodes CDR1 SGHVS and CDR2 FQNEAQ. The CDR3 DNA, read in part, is TGTGCCAGCAGCTCGAACCCGGGACAGACGTTAGGCGGC. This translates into CASSSNPGQTLGG. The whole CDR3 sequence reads CASSSNPGQTLGGYTF. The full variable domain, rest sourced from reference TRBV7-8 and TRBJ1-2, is GAGVSQSPRYKVAKRGQDVALRCDPISGHVSLFWYQQALGQGPEFLTYFQNEAQLDKSGLPSDRFFAERPEGSVSTLKIQRTQQEDSAVYLCASSSNPGQTLGGYTFGSGTRLTVV.

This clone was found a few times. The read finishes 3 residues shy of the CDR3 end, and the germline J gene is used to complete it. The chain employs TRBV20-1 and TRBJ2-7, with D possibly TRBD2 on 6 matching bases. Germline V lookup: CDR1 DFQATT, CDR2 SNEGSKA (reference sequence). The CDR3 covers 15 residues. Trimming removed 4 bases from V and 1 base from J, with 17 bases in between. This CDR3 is CSAKHWRAESYEQYF. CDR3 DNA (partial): TGCAGTGCTAAGCACTGGAGGGCCGAGTCCTACGAG.

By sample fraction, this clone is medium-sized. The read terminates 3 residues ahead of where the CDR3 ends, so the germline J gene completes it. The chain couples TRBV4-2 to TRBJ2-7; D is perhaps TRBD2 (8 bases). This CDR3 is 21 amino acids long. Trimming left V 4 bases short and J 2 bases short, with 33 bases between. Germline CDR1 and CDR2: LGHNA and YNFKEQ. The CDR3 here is CASSPRAGGLQAGVGPYEQYF. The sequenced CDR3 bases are TGTGCCAGCAGCCCTCGGGCAGGGGGATTGCAAGCGGGAGTGGGGCCCTACGAG.

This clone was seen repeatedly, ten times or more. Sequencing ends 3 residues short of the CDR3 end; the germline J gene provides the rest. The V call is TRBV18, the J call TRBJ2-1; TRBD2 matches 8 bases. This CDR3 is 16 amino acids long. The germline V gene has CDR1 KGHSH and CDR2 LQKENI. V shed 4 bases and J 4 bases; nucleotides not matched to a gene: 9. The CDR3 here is CASSRTSNIPYNEQFF. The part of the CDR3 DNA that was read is TGTGCCAGCTCACGGACTAGCAATATCCCTTACAATGAG.

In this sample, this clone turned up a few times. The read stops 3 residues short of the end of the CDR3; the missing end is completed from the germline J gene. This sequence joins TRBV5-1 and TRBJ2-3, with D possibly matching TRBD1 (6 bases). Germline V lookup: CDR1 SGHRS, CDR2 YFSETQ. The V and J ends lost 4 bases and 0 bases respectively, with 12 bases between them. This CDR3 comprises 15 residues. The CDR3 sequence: CASSQRTGSTDTQYF. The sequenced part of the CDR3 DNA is TGCGCCAGCAGCCAACGAACAGGGAGCACAGATACG.

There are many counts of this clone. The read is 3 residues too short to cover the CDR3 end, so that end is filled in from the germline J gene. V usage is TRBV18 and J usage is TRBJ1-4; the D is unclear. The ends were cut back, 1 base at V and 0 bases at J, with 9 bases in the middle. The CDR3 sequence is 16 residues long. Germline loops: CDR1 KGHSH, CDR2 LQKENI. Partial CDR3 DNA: TGTGCCAGCTCACCACTCTCGGGGACAACTAATGAAAAA. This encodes CASSPLSGTTNEK. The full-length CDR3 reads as CASSPLSGTTNEKLFF.

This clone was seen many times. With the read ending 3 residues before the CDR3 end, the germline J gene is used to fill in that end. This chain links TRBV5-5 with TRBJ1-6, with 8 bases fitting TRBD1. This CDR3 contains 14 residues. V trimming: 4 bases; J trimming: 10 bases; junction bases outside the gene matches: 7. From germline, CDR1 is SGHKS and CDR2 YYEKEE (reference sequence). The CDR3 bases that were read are TGTGCCAGCAGCACGGACAGGGTAAGGTCACCC. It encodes CASSTDRVRSP. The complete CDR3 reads CASSTDRVRSPLHF.

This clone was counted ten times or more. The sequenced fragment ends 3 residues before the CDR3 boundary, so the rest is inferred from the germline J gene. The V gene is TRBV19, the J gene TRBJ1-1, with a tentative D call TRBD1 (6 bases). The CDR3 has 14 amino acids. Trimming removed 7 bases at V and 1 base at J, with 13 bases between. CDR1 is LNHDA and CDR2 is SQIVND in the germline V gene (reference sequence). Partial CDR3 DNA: TGTGCCAGTAAACGGCAGGGACAGAACACTGAA. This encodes CASKRQGQNTE. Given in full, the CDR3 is CASKRQGQNTEAFF.

CDR3 bases read: TGTGCCAGCAGTTTCTTTTCCTACGAG. The encoded protein is CASSFFSYE. The full CDR3 is CASSFFSYEQYF. The rearrangement joins TRBV6-2 or TRBV6-3 to TRBJ2-7; D not resolved. Coverage ceases 3 residues before the CDR3 finishes, and the germline J gene fills in the end. Germline lookup yields CDR1 MNHEY and CDR2 SVGEGT. V was shortened by 4 bases and J by 1 base, with 5 bases between the two germline ends. The CDR3 runs to 12 residues.

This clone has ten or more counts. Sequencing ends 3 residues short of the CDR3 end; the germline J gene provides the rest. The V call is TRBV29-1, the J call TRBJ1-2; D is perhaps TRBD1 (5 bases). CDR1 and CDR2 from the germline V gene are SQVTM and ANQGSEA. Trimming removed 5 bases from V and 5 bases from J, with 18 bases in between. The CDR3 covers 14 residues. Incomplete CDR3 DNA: TGCAGCGTTCCCCGGGACTCTCTACGGTATGGC. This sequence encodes CSVPRDSLRYG. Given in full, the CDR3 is CSVPRDSLRYGYTF.

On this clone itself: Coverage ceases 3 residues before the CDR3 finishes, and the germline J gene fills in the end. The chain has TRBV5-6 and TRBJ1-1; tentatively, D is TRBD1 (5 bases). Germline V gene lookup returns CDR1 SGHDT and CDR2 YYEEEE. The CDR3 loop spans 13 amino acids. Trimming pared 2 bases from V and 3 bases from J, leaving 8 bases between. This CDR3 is CASSLGEYTEAFF. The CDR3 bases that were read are TGTGCCAGCAGCTTAGGGGAGTACACTGAA.

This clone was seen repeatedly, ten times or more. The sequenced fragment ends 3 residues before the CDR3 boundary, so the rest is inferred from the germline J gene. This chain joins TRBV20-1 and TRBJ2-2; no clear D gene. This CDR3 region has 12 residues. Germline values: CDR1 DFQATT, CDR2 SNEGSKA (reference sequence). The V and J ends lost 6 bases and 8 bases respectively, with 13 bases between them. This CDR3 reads CSAAPYEGELFF. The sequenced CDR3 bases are TGCAGTGCGGCACCGTATGAGGGGGAG.

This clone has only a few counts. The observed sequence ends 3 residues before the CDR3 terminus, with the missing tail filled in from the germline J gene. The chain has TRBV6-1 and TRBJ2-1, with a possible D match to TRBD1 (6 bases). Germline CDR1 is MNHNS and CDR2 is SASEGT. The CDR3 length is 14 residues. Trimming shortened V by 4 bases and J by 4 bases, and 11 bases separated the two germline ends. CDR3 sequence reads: CASSVWTAYNEQFF. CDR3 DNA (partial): TGTGCCAGCAGTGTATGGACAGCGTACAATGAG.